This T cell receptor beta chain comes out of a study of vaccination and CD4 T cells after COVID-19. Study details: Timing of post-vaccine sample collection was a median about 72 days after dose two, with a range of 14 to 241. Overlapping peptides of the spike proteins of SARS-CoV-2, HCoV-NL63, HCoV-OC43 and HCoV-229E were used for cell stimulation.

V lost 5 bases to trimming and J lost 2 bases, with 18 bases between them. From germline, CDR1 is DFQATT and CDR2 SNEGSKA (reference sequence). The CDR3 loop spans 15 amino acids. With respect to this clonotype: What it binds is unknown.

At the Johns Hopkins FTIC core, DNA taken from cultured CD4+ T cells was sequenced by way of the Oncomine TCR Beta short-read assay. MiXCR, applied by TCRdb to the PCR reads, yields one record per CDR3 protein. The sample records around 13,000 distinct CDR3 sequences, about 31% being singletons. Treatment: roughly 10-day PBMC culture with coronavirus spike peptide pools or control peptides (ViraFEST assay). Alongside around 9.7 IU/ml IL-2 and roughly 10 ug/ml peptide pools, PBMCs were cultured at roughly 2 million per well. Sequencing was performed on CD4+ T cells from blood, cultured in vitro, taken after SARS-CoV-2 vaccination. This sequence joins TRBV20-1 and TRBJ2-5, with TRBD1 as a possible D gene (6 bases). The TCR comes from a human donor who had recovered from COVID-19. The CDR3 is CSAGERGSRQETQYF. The CDR3 coding sequence is TGCAGTGCTGGGGAGAGGGGGAGTCGTCAAGAGACCCAGTACTTC.